These T cell receptor beta chains were read from a single sample in a study of molecular identifiers for immune sequencing clone quantification. TCRdb called the PCR reads again in MiXCR, with one record for every CDR3 protein. Of about 630,000 distinct CDR3 sequences detected, less than 30% appear once; the ten largest clones hold about 0.8%. Sequencing was carried out using naive CD8+ T cells from blood, with Jurkat cell RNA spiked in. The receptors originated from a human donor in good health. Some libraries in this study had Jurkat cell RNA spiked in. The CDR3 runs from the conserved cysteine through the conserved F or W. D genes are given only for firm matches. Size tells how often a clone was seen (once, few, many) or the class of an expanded clone, and some rows leave it out.

CATSTPWGTSGAGELFF	TGTGCCACCAGCACTCCCTGGGGGACTAGCGGGGCCGGGGAGCTGTTTTTT	TRBJ2-2	TRBV15	NA	TRBD2
CASSLGRSPYEQYF	TGTGCCAGCAGCCTAGGCCGTTCTCCCTACGAGCAGTACTTC	TRBJ2-7	TRBV3-1	NA	NA
CASSSTLAGGLYEQYF	TGTGCCAGCAGTTCCACCTTAGCGGGAGGGTTATACGAGCAGTACTTC	TRBJ2-7	TRBV28	NA	TRBD2
CASSPSPFVSTDTQYF	TGTGCCAGCAGCCCCAGCCCCTTCGTAAGCACAGATACGCAGTATTTT	TRBJ2-3	TRBV7-2	many	NA
CASTKEGGAETQYF	TGTGCCAGCACCAAAGAGGGGGGCGCAGAGACCCAGTACTTC	TRBJ2-5	TRBV9	few	NA
CASRWTGSSEQYF	TGTGCCAGCCGGTGGACAGGGTCGAGCGAGCAGTACTTC	TRBJ2-7	TRBV27	NA	TRBD1
CASSLDAVGEAFF	TGTGCCAGCAGTTTAGACGCGGTGGGTGAAGCTTTCTTT	TRBJ1-1	TRBV12-3/TRBV12-4	NA	NA
CASNKGGTGYGYTF	TGTGCCAGCAACAAGGGTGGCACGGGCTATGGCTACACCTTC	TRBJ1-2	TRBV6-5	NA	NA
CASSFGGTITEAFF	TGTGCCAGCAGCTTTGGTGGCACCATCACTGAAGCTTTCTTT	TRBJ1-1	TRBV7-9	many	NA
CASSSRQGVWLQPQHF	TGTGCCAGCAGTTCAAGGCAGGGGGTCTGGCTTCAGCCCCAGCATTTT	TRBJ1-5	TRBV6-2/TRBV6-3	few	TRBD1
CASSSLNSGQFF	TGTGCCAGCAGCTCACTAAACAGTGGGCAGTTCTTC	TRBJ2-1	TRBV11-2	many	NA
CASSIFSGNEKLFF	TGTGCCAGTAGTATTTTTTCAGGGAATGAAAAACTGTTTTTT	TRBJ1-4	TRBV19	many	NA
CASSLDREGHVQYF	TGTGCCAGCAGTTTAGACAGGGAGGGACATGTGCAGTACTTC	TRBJ2-7	TRBV28	NA	NA
CASSLGAGLLYEQYF	TGTGCCAGCAGCTTAGGGGCGGGGCTGCTCTACGAGCAGTACTTC	TRBJ2-7	TRBV7-3	NA	NA
CASSIMGQHNEQFF	TGTGCCAGTAGTATCATGGGACAGCACAATGAGCAGTTCTTC	TRBJ2-1	TRBV19	NA	TRBD1
CASSGRYSNQPQHF	TGTGCCAGCAGCGGACGGTATAGCAATCAGCCCCAGCATTTT	TRBJ1-5	TRBV7-2	few	NA
CASRPDYFSNTGELFF	TGTGCCAGCAGGCCTGACTATTTTTCGAACACCGGGGAGCTGTTTTTT	TRBJ2-2	TRBV5-6	NA	NA